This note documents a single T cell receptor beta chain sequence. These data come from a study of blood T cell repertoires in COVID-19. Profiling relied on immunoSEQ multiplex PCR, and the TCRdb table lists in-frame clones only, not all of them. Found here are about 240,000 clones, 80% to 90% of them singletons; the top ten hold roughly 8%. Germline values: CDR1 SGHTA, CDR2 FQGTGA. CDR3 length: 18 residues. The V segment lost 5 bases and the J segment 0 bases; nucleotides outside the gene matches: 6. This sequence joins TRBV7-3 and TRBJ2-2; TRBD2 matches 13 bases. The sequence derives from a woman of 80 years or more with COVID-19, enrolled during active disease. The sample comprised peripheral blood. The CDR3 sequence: CASSPRLAGGSNTGELFF. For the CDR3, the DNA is TGTGCCAGCAGCCCCCGACTAGCGGGGGGCTCGAACACCGGGGAGCTGTTTTTT.